A selection of T cell receptor beta chains follows, all from one sample in a study of blood T cells in healthy people across ages. TCRdb redid the calling of the 5' RACE reads with MiXCR, one entry per CDR3 protein. Altogether 1,500,000 or so distinct CDR3 sequences are present, under 55% being singletons, with the ten largest covering approximately 4.1%. Material: blood. These receptors all stem from a woman aged 18-29 years in good health. The CDR3 runs from the conserved cysteine through the conserved F or W. The order of the fields is J gene, clone size, D gene, V gene, CDR3 protein. D genes are given only for firm matches. For some rows the clone size is stated as once, few or many, or as a class when expanded; others skip it.

TRBJ1-5 - - TRBV7-2 CASSLGYPNQPQHF
TRBJ1-1 - - TRBV14 CASSQDLGGLLMNTEAFF
TRBJ2-1 - TRBD2 TRBV7-3 CASSLTLAGDNEQFF
TRBJ2-7 few - TRBV7-9 CASSFNYYEQYF
TRBJ2-1 few TRBD1 TRBV12-5 CASGLARDRVWDEQFF
TRBJ2-5 many - TRBV29-1 CSVDPTVRQETQYF
TRBJ2-7 few TRBD1 TRBV20-1 CSARDDQGAIYEQYF
TRBJ1-6 - - TRBV7-9 CASSLLPSYNSPLHF
TRBJ2-1 few TRBD2 TRBV6-2/TRBV6-3 CASSYSTRELKPYNEQFF
TRBJ1-1 - - TRBV6-5 CASSRNGPARNTEAFF
TRBJ2-1 few TRBD2 TRBV3-1 CASSQAGGHEQFF
TRBJ1-4 - TRBD1 TRBV6-5 CASSLRQGERERLFF
TRBJ1-1 - - TRBV5-5 CASSVSNIQSWAFF
TRBJ2-1 few - TRBV9 CASSAQIRALSYNEQFF
TRBJ2-4 few TRBD2 TRBV20-1 CSARPLLAGVSKNIQYF
TRBJ2-4 - - TRBV5-6 CASSSGRWEQYF
TRBJ2-1 - TRBD1 TRBV7-6 CASSPRQGTYNEQFF
TRBJ2-5 few TRBD2 TRBV6-2/TRBV6-3 CASSYTSGGYNEQYF
TRBJ2-3 few - TRBV7-2 CASSAVGGRTDTQYF
TRBJ2-5 few - TRBV27 CASSLRRGRMETQYF
TRBJ1-1 - - TRBV29-1 CSGGGQGGTEAFF
- - - TRBV14 CASSQGRGPTYEQYF
TRBJ2-5 - - TRBV5-5 CASSPQTNQETQYF
TRBJ1-4 - - TRBV20-1 CSARVKQGREKLFF
TRBJ1-2 - - TRBV6-5 CASSYSGAENYGYTF
TRBJ2-7 - - TRBV3-1 CASIQNGRDEQYF